A single sample is the source of the 10 T cell receptor beta chains below, sequenced in a study of OX40 agonist ivuxolimab in advanced cancers. Here immunoSEQ multiplex PCR was the method, and the copy in TCRdb shows in-frame clones only, minus some. The sample has tens of thousands of clones, approximately 86% seen once. The source was CD4+ or CD8+ T cells sorted from blood, collected in a trial of the OX40 agonist ivuxolimab. The receptors were gathered from an adult with an advanced solid tumor such as melanoma, head and neck, liver or kidney cancer.

The chain has TRBV4-2 and TRBJ1-4; 7 bases match TRBD1. The CDR3 sequence is 18 residues long. Unmatched junction bases numbered 15, after V lost 1 base and J lost 7 bases. Germline CDR1 reads LGHNA; CDR2 reads YNFKEQ. CDR3 in DNA: TGTGCCAGCAGCCAAGGAGGTGCGCCAGGGGGTAGAAGTGAAAAACTGTTTTTT. Its translation: CASSQGGAPGGRSEKLFF.

The chain couples TRBV6-5 to TRBJ1-6, with D maybe TRBD1 (5 bases). The CDR3 totals 14 residues. Trimming stripped 6 bases from V and 4 bases from J, with 10 bases between. Germline CDR1 MNHEY, CDR2 SVGAGI. In DNA, the CDR3 is TGTGCCAGCAGGGAGTCAGGGTATAATTCACCCCTCCACTTT. This encodes CASRESGYNSPLHF.

V usage is TRBV2 and J usage is TRBJ2-1, with D tentatively TRBD2 (5 bases). Trimming took off 8 bases at V and 9 bases at J, with 17 bases between the two ends. This CDR3 region has 13 residues. The germline V gene has CDR1 SNHLY and CDR2 FYNNEI. CDR3 nucleotide sequence: TGTGCCAGCTTGACTCCCCCGGCGGGTGAGCAGTTCTTC. It translates to CASLTPPAGEQFF.

The chain uses TRBV7-9 and TRBJ2-7, with TRBD2 matching 7 bases. Germline V gene data show CDR1 as SEHNR and CDR2 as FQNEAQ (reference sequence). The CDR3 covers 15 residues. The V and J ends lost 3 bases and 1 base, in that order; junction bases with no gene match: 6. CDR3 sequence reads: CASSFGLAASYEQYF. The CDR3 nucleotides read TGTGCCAGCAGCTTCGGGCTAGCGGCGTCCTACGAGCAGTACTTC.

The genes are TRBV6-5 and TRBJ1-6; D is ambiguous. CDR1 is MNHEY and CDR2 is SVGAGI in the germline V gene. CDR3 length: 15 residues. The germline V and J ends were trimmed by 2 bases and 9 bases, with 14 bases remaining between them. As DNA, the CDR3 is TGTGCCAGCAGTTACGAGGGAACAGTCCGTTCACCCCTCCACTTT. This codes for CASSYEGTVRSPLHF.

The chain combines TRBV13 with TRBJ2-7; 11 bases are a match to TRBD2. The CDR3 is 15 residues long. In germline, CDR1 is PRHDT, CDR2 FYEKMQ (reference sequence). Losses at the gene ends were 5 bases for V and 4 bases for J; bases not matched to a gene: 7. CDR3 bases: TGTGCCAGCAGCCACACTAGCGGGAGAAGGTACGAGCAGTACTTC. Protein: CASSHTSGRRYEQYF.

This sequence joins TRBV7-2 and TRBJ2-7; TRBD1 is a possible D gene (5 bases). CDR3 length: 13 residues. Looked up from germline, CDR1 is SGHTA and CDR2 is FQGNSA. V was pared by 4 bases and J by 1 base, with 8 bases between. CDR3 in DNA: TGTGCCAGCAGCTATACAGGATCCTACGAGCAGTACTTC. Protein sequence: CASSYTGSYEQYF. The full variable domain, completed using reference TRBV7-2 and TRBJ2-7, is GAGVSQSPSNKVTEKGKDVELRCDPISGHTALYWYRQSLGQGLEFLIYFQGNSAPDKSGLPSDRFSAERTGGSVSTLTIQRTQQEDSAVYLCASSYTGSYEQYFGPGTRLTVT.

This clone is a singleton in its sample. The chain employs TRBV5-6 and TRBJ1-4, with TRBD1 matching over 11 bases. V lost 2 bases, J lost 7 bases, and 7 bases stayed unmatched. The CDR3 is made up of 16 amino acids. Germline V gives CDR1 SGHDT, CDR2 YYEEEE. Here the CDR3 DNA reads TGTGCCAGCAGCTTAGGACAGGGGGCGAATATTGAAAAACTGTTTTTT. Its protein is CASSLGQGANIEKLFF.

This clone was counted once. The rearrangement joins TRBV18 to TRBJ2-3; D is possibly TRBD2 (6 bases). The length of the CDR3 is 15 residues. Germline CDR1 and CDR2: KGHSH and LQKENI. The ends were cut back, 3 bases at V and 3 bases at J, with 13 bases in the middle. The CDR3 region is CASSPGRTNTDTQYF. As DNA, the CDR3 is TGTGCCAGCTCACCGGGCCGGACTAATACAGATACGCAGTATTTT. Looking up the rest from reference TRBV18 and TRBJ2-3 gives the full variable domain: NAGVMQNPRHLVRRRGQEARLRCSPMKGHSHVYWYRQLPEEGLKFMVYLQKENIIDESGMPKERFSAEFPKEGPSILRIQQVVRGDSAAYFCASSPGRTNTDTQYFGPGTRLTVL.

This clone was detected only once. Mismatch with germline at one junction end may stem from a read error. J is TRBJ1-4 and V is TRBV5-1, with unresolved D. This CDR3 comprises 14 residues. Germline lookup yields CDR1 SGHRS and CDR2 YFSETQ. The CDR3 protein is CASSLERPNERLFF. Here the CDR3 DNA reads TGCGCCAGCAGCTTGGAAAGGCCGAACGAAAGACTGTTTTTT.